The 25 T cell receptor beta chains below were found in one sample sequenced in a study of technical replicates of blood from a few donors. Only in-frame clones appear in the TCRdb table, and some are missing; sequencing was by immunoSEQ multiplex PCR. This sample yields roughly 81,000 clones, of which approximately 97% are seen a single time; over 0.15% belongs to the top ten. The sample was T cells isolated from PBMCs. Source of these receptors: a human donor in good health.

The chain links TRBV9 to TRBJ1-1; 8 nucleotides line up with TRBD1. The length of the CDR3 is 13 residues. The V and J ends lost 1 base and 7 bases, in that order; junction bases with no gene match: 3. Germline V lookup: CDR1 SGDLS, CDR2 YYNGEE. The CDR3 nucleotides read TGTGCCAGCAGCGTAACAGGGGGTGATGAAGCTTTCTTT. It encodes CASSVTGGDEAFF.

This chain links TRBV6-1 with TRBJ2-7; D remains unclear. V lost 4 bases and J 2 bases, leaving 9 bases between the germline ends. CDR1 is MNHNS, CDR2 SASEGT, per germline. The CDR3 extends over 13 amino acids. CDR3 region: CASSARRAYEQYF. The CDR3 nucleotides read TGTGCCAGCAGTGCCCGCCGGGCCTACGAGCAGTACTTC.

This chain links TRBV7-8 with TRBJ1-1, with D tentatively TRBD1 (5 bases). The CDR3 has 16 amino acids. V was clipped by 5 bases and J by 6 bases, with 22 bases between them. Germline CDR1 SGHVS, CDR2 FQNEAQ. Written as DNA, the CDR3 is TGTGCCAGCAGCGGGGCTTGGTCACTCAATATTCCTGAAGCTTTCTTT. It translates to CASSGAWSLNIPEAFF.

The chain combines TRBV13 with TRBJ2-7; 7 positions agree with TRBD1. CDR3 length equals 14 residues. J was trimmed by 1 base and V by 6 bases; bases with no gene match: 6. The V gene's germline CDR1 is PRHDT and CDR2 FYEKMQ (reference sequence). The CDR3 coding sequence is TGTGCCAGCAGACGAGGGGGCAGGTCCTACGAGCAGTACTTC. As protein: CASRRGGRSYEQYF.

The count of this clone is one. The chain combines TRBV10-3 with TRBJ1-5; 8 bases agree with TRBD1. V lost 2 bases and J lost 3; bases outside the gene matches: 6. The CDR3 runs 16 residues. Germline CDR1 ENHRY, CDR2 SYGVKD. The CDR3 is CAISERTGNTNQPQHF. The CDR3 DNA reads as TGTGCCATCAGTGAGCGGACAGGGAACACCAATCAGCCCCAGCATTTT.

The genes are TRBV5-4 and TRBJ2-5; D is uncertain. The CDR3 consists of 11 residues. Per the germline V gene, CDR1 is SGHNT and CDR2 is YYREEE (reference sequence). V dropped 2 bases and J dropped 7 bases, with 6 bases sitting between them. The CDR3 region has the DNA TGTGCCAGCAGCTTTTCTTCGACCCAGTACTTC. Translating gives CASSFSSTQYF. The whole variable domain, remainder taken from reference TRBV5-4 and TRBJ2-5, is ETGVTQSPTHLIKTRGQQVTLRCSSQSGHNTVSWYQQALGQGPQFIFQYYREEENGRGNFPPRFSGLQFPNYSSELNVNALELDDSALYLCASSFSSTQYFGPGTRLLVL.

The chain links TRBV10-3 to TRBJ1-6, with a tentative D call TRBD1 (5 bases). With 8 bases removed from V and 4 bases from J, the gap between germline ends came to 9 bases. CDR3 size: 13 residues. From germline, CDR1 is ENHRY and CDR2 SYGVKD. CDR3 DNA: TGTGCCATCTCTGCAGGGTATAATTCACCCCTCCACTTT. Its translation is CAISAGYNSPLHF.

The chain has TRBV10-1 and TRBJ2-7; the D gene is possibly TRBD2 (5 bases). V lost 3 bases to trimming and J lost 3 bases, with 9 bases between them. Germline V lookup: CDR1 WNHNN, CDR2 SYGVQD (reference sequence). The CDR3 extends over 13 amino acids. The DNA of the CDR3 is TGCGCCAGCAGTGAAGCGGTATTCTACGAGCAGTACTTC. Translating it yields CASSEAVFYEQYF.

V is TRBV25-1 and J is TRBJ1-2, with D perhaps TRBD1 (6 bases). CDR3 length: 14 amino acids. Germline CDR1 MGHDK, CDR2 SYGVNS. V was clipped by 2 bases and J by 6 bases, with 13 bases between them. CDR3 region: CASSEGQFRNGYTF. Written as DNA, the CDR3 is TGTGCCAGCAGTGAAGGACAGTTCAGGAATGGCTACACCTTC.

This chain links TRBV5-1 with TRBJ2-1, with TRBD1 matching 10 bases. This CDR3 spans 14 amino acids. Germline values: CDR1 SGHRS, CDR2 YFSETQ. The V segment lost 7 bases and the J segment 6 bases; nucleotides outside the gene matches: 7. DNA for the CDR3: TGCGCCAGCGGGACAGGGGACCTTCCCAATGAGCAGTTCTTC. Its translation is CASGTGDLPNEQFF. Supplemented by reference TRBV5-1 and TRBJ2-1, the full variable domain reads KAGVTQTPRYLIKTRGQQVTLSCSPISGHRSVSWYQQTPGQGLQFLFEYFSETQRNKGNFPGRFSGRQFSNSRSEMNVSTLELGDSALYLCASGTGDLPNEQFFGPGTRLTVL.

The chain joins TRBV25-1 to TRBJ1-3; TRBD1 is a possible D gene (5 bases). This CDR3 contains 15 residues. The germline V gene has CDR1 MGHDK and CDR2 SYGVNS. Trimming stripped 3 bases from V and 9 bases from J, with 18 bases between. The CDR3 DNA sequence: TGTGCCAGCAGTGACCCTCGGGACTACCTGGGCACCATATATTTT. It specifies CASSDPRDYLGTIYF.

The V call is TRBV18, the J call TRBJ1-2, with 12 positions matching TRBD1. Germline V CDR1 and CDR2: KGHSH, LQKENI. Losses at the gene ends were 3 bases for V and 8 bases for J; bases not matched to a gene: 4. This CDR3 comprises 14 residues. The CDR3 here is CASSPGQGAEGYTF. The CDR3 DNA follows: TGTGCCAGCTCACCGGGACAGGGGGCAGAAGGCTACACCTTC.

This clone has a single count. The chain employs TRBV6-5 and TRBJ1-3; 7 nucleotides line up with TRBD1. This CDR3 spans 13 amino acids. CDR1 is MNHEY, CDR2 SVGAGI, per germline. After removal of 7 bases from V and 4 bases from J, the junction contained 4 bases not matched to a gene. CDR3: CASTRDRGNTIYF. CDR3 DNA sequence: TGTGCCAGCACCAGGGACAGAGGAAACACCATATATTTT.

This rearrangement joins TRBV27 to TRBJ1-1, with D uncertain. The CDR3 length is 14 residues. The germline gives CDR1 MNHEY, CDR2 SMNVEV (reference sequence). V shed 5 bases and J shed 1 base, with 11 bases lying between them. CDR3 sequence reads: CASSPQYRNTEAFF. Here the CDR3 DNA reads TGTGCCAGCAGTCCGCAATACAGGAACACTGAAGCTTTCTTT.

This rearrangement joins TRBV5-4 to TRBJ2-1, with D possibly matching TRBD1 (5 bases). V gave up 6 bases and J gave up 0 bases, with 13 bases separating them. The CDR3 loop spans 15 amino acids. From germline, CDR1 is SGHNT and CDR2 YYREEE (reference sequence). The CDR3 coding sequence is TGTGCCAGCATCAGGGATTCCAGCTCCTACAATGAGCAGTTCTTC. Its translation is CASIRDSSSYNEQFF.

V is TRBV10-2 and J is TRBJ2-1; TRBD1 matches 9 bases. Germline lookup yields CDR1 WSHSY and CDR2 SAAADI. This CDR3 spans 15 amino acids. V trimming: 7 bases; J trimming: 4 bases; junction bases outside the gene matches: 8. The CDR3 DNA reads TGCGCCAGCAAACCCCCGGGACAGGGATACAATGAGCAGTTCTTC. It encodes CASKPPGQGYNEQFF.

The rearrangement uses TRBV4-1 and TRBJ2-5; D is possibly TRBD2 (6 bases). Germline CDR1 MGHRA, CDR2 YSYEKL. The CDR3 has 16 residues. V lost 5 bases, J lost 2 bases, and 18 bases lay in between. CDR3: CASSFGTGEPQETQYF. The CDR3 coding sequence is TGCGCCAGCAGCTTCGGAACGGGAGAGCCGCAAGAGACCCAGTACTTC.

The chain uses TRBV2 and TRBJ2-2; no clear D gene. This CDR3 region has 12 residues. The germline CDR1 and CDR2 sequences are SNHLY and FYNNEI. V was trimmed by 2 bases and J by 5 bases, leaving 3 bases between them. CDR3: CASSEQTGELFF. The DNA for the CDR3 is TGTGCCAGCAGTGAACAGACCGGGGAGCTGTTTTTT.

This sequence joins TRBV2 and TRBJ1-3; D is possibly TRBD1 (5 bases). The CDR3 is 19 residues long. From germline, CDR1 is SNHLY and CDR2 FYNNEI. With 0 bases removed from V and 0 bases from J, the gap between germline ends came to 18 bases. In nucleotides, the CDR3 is TGTGCCAGCAGTGAAGCGAACCAGGGTTCCACGTTCTCTGGAAACACCATATATTTT. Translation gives CASSEANQGSTFSGNTIYF.

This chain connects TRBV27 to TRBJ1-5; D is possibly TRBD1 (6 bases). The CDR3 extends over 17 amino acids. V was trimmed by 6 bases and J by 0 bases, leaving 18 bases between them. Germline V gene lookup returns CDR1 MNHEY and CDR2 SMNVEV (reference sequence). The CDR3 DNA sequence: TGTGCCAGCAGCACCCTAGGACAGATTTATAGCAATCAGCCCCAGCATTTT. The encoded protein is CASSTLGQIYSNQPQHF.

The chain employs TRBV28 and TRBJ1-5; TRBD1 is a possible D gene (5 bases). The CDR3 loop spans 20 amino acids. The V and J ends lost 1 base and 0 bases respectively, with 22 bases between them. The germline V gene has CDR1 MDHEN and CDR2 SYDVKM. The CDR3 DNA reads TGTGCCAGCAGTTTATCCCCCTCGGACCTAGGGGTTTATAGCAATCAGCCCCAGCATTTT. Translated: CASSLSPSDLGVYSNQPQHF.

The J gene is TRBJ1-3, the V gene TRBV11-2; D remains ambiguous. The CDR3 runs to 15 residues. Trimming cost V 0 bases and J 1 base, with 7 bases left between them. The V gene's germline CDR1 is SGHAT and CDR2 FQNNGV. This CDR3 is CASSLESVSGNTIYF. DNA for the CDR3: TGTGCCAGCAGCTTAGAGTCAGTATCTGGAAACACCATATATTTT.

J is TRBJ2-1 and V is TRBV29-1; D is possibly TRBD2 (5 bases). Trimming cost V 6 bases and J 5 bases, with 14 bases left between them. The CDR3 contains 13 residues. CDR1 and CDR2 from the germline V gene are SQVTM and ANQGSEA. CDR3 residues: CSVGIPLDNEQFF. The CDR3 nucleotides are TGCAGCGTCGGGATCCCGTTGGACAATGAGCAGTTCTTC.

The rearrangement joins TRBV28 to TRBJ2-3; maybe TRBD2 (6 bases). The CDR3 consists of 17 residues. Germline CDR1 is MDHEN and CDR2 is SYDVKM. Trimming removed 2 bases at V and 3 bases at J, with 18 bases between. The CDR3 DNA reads TGTGCCAGCAGTTTAGCGGAGGGAAGACGGCGTACAGATACGCAGTATTTT. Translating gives CASSLAEGRRRTDTQYF. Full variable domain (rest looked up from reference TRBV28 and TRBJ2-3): DVKVTQSSRYLVKRTGEKVFLECVQDMDHENMFWYRQDPGLGLRLIYFSYDVKMKEKGDIPEGYSVSREKKERFSLILESASTNQTSMYLCASSLAEGRRRTDTQYFGPGTRLTVL.

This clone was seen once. CDR3 sequence reads: CASSGITATNEKLFF. CDR3 nucleotides: TGTGCCAGCAGTGGAATCACAGCAACTAATGAAAAACTGTTTTTT. J is TRBJ1-4 and V is TRBV6-1; no clear D gene. Trimming left V 4 bases short and J 0 bases short, with 9 bases between. The CDR3 covers 15 residues. CDR1 is MNHNS and CDR2 is SASEGT in the germline V gene.